Below are 13 T cell receptor beta chains sequenced from a single sample in a study of cytomegalovirus exposure and HLA in healthy donors. PCR employed 60 Vbeta and 13 Jbeta primers. Some clones are missing from TCRdb's copy, which holds only in-frame ones; the method was immunoSEQ multiplex PCR. The sample lists roughly 89,000 clones; roughly 60% were seen once. Sequencing was performed on PBMCs. Source of these receptors: a woman between 45 and 60 years old in good health and CMV-seropositive.

This sequence joins TRBV7-2 and TRBJ1-2; TRBD1 matches 9 bases. The CDR3 contains 14 residues. Germline CDR1 is SGHTA and CDR2 is FQGNSA. V lost 5 bases and J lost 4; bases outside the gene matches: 5. The CDR3 is CASSRDRVGYGYTF. In nucleotides, the CDR3 is TGTGCCAGCAGCCGGGACAGGGTGGGCTATGGCTACACCTTC.

This clone is a singleton in its sample. The chain is built from TRBV19 and TRBJ1-5; a weak D match, TRBD1 (5 bases). CDR1 and CDR2 (germline): LNHDA, SQIVND (reference sequence). The CDR3 contains 13 residues. Trimming removed 5 bases at V and 1 base at J, with 6 bases between. CDR3 region: CASSGGSNQPQHF. In DNA, the CDR3 is TGTGCCAGTAGTGGGGGGAGCAATCAGCCCCAGCATTTT.

V is TRBV7-9 and J is TRBJ2-1, with 7 positions matching TRBD1. V trimming: 3 bases; J trimming: 3 bases; junction bases outside the gene matches: 5. The CDR3 is 15 amino acids. The germline CDR1 and CDR2 sequences are SEHNR and FQNEAQ (reference sequence). The CDR3 reads CASSLAWDSYNEQFF. The CDR3 nucleotides are TGTGCCAGCAGCTTGGCCTGGGACAGCTACAATGAGCAGTTCTTC.

This rearrangement joins TRBV4-1 to TRBJ1-5; D is uncertain. The CDR3 consists of 16 residues. V dropped 0 bases and J dropped 3 bases, with 12 bases sitting between them. CDR1 is MGHRA and CDR2 is YSYEKL in the germline V gene. The CDR3 coding sequence is TGCGCCAGCAGCCAAGAGTCGGGTTACTCCAATCAGCCCCAGCATTTT. Amino acids: CASSQESGYSNQPQHF.

This rearrangement joins TRBV14 to TRBJ2-7; 8 nucleotides align to TRBD1. The trim removed 1 base at V and 2 bases at J, leaving 13 bases unmatched. Germline CDR1 and CDR2: SGHDN and FVKESK. CDR3 length: 18 residues. CDR3 coding DNA: TGTGCCAGCAGCCAAGGAACGCTCGACAGGGGACATACCTACGAGCAGTACTTC. Translation gives CASSQGTLDRGHTYEQYF.

V is TRBV5-8 and J is TRBJ1-3, with TRBD1 as a possible D gene (5 bases). CDR1 SGHTS and CDR2 YDEGEE come from the germline V gene. V shed 4 bases and J shed 0 bases, with 11 bases lying between them. The CDR3 is 15 amino acids. CDR3 DNA: TGTGCCAGCAGCCCAGACAGCTACTCTGGAAACACCATATATTTT. Translation: CASSPDSYSGNTIYF.

The DNA of the CDR3 is TGTGCCAGCAGCCAAGATCGCCGGGAAACCTATGGCTACACCTTC. This gives the protein CASSQDRRETYGYTF. J is TRBJ1-2 and V is TRBV4-2; D ambiguous. The CDR3 is 15 residues long. Looked up from germline, CDR1 is LGHNA and CDR2 is YNFKEQ. V lost 0 bases and J lost 4, with 12 bases in between.

The V and J genes are TRBV27 and TRBJ2-1; 10 positions match TRBD1. Germline V gene sequence: CDR1 MNHEY, CDR2 SMNVEV (reference sequence). The CDR3 extends over 16 amino acids. The J segment lost 8 bases and the V segment lost 5 bases, leaving 12 bases of the junction unmatched. The CDR3 DNA sequence: TGTGCCAGCAGTATCTACGGGACAGGGGTAATGGATGAGCAGTTCTTC. Amino acids: CASSIYGTGVMDEQFF.

This chain connects TRBV2 to TRBJ1-1; 11 nucleotides match TRBD1. After removal of 7 bases from V and 6 bases from J, the junction contained 13 bases not matched to a gene. Germline V gene sequence: CDR1 SNHLY, CDR2 FYNNEI. The CDR3 consists of 16 residues. CDR3 protein: CASKNPGTGGSSEAFF. DNA for the CDR3: TGTGCCAGCAAAAATCCCGGGACAGGGGGTAGCTCTGAAGCTTTCTTT.

This clone has only one observation. Other DNA variants within this sample encode the same CDR3. The J gene is TRBJ2-3, the V gene TRBV7-2; D remains unclear. Germline V gives CDR1 SGHTA, CDR2 FQGNSA. With 4 bases removed from V and 2 bases from J, the gap between germline ends came to 4 bases. The CDR3 contains 12 residues. The CDR3 DNA reads TGTGCCAGCAGCTCGTACACAGATACGCAGTATTTT. Translated, it gives CASSSYTDTQYF. Variable domain in full (rest from reference TRBV7-2 and TRBJ2-3): GAGVSQSPSNKVTEKGKDVELRCDPISGHTALYWYRQSLGQGLEFLIYFQGNSAPDKSGLPSDRFSAERTGGSVSTLTIQRTQQEDSAVYLCASSSYTDTQYFGPGTRLTVL.

This clone appeared a few times. CDR3 bases: TGTGCCTGGAGTGCCAACAGTCAGAATCAGCCCCAGCATTTT. Translated: CAWSANSQNQPQHF. The V call is TRBV30, the J call TRBJ1-5; D uncertain. Trimming cost V 1 base and J 4 bases, with 11 bases left between them. The CDR3 contains 14 residues. The germline gives CDR1 GTSNPN, CDR2 SVGIG (reference sequence).

The chain recombines TRBV5-4 with TRBJ2-3; TRBD2 matches at 7 bases. This CDR3 region has 14 residues. The trim removed 6 bases at V and 4 bases at J, leaving 8 bases unmatched. CDR1 SGHNT and CDR2 YYREEE come from the germline V gene (reference sequence). The CDR3 loop reads CASTVGGGADTQYF. The CDR3 region has the DNA TGTGCCAGCACCGTGGGCGGGGGTGCAGATACGCAGTATTTT.

The chain has TRBV5-4 and TRBJ2-7; no clear D gene. Germline CDR1 is SGHNT and CDR2 is YYREEE (reference sequence). The CDR3 contains 11 residues. V was clipped by 3 bases and J by 1 base, with 2 bases between them. CDR3 residues: CASSSSYEQYF. The CDR3 nucleotides are TGTGCCAGCAGCTCTTCCTACGAGCAGTACTTC.